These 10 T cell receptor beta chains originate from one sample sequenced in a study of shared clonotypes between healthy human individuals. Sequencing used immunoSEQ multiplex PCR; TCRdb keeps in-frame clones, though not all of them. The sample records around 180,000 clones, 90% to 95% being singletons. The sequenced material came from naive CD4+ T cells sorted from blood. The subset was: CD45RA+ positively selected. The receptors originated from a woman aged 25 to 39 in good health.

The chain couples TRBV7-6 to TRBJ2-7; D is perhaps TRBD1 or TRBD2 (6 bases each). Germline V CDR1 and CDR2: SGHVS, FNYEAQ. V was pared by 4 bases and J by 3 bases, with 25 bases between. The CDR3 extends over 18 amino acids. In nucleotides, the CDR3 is TGTGCCAGCAGCTCAATACAGGGAACTATAGCGGAGCACTACGAGCAGTACTTC. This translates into CASSSIQGTIAEHYEQYF.

The CDR3 loop reads CASSYSVINYGYTF. The CDR3 DNA reads as TGTGCCAGCAGTTACTCGGTCATAAACTATGGCTACACCTTC. The chain is built from TRBV6-5 and TRBJ1-2; no definite D call. Trimming shortened V by 0 bases and J by 2 bases, and 7 bases separated the two germline ends. Per germline, CDR1 MNHEY and CDR2 SVGAGI. The CDR3 runs to 14 residues.

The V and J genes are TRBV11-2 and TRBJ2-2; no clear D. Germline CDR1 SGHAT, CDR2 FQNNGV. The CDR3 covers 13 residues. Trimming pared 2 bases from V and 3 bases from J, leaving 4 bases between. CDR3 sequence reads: CASSLRYTGELFF. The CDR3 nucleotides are TGTGCCAGCAGCTTAAGGTACACCGGGGAGCTGTTTTTT.

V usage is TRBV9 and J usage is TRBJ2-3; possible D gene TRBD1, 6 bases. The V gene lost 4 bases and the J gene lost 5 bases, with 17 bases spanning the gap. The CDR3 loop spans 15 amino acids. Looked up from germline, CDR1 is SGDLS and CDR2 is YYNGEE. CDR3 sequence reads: CASSHGGRAGDTQYF. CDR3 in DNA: TGTGCCAGCAGCCATGGGGGCCGCGCTGGAGATACGCAGTATTTT.

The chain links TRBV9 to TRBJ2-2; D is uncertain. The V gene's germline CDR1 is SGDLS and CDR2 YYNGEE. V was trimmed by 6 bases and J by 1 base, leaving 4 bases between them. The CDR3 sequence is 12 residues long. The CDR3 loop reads CASKQNTGELFF. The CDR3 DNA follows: TGTGCCAGCAAGCAGAACACCGGGGAGCTGTTTTTT.

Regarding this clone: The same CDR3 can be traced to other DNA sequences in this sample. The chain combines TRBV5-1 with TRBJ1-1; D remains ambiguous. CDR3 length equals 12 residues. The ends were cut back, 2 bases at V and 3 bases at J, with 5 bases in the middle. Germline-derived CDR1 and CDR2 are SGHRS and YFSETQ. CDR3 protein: CASSLGDTEAFF. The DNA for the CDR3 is TGCGCCAGCAGCTTAGGTGACACTGAAGCTTTCTTT.

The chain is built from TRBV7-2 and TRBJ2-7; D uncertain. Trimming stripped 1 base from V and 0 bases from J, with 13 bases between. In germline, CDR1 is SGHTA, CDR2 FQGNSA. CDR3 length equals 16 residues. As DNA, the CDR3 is TGTGCCAGCAGCTTAGTGGGATCCTTTAGCTCCTACGAGCAGTACTTC. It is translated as CASSLVGSFSSYEQYF.

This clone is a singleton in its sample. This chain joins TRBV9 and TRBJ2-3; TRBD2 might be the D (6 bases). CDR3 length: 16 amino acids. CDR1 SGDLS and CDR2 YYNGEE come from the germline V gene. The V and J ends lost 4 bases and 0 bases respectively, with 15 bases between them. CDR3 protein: CASSTHPGLSTDTQYF. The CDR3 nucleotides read TGTGCCAGCAGCACACATCCGGGACTGAGCACAGATACGCAGTATTTT.

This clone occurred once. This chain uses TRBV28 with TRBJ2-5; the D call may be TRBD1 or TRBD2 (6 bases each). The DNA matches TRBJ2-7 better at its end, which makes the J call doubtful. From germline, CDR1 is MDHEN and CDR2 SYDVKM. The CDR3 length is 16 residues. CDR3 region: CASQGIPARGDYEQYF. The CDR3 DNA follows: TGTGCCAGCCAGGGAATTCCCGCGAGGGGGGACTACGAGCAGTACTTC.

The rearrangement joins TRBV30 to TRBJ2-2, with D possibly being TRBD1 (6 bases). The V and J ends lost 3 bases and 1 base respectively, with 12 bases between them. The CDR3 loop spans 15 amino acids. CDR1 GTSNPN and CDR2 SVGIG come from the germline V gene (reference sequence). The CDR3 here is CAWSPTQGNTGELFF. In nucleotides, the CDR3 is TGTGCCTGGAGCCCGACACAGGGGAACACCGGGGAGCTGTTTTTT. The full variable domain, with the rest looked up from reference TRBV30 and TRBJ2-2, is SQTIHQWPATLVQPVGSPLSLECTVEGTSNPNLYWYRQAAGRGLQLLFYSVGIGQISSEVPQNLSASRPQDRQFILSSKKLLLSDSGFYLCAWSPTQGNTGELFFGEGSRLTVL.